The 20 T cell receptor beta chains given below trace back to one sample, sequenced in a study of blood T cells in healthy people across ages. A second roughly 7 to 11 cycle PCR used barcoded and J-beta primers. One entry per CDR3 protein results from TCRdb running MiXCR on the 5' RACE reads. Here the sample spans hundreds of thousands of distinct CDR3 sequences, about 30% being singletons. What was sequenced was blood. The receptors stem from a woman over 75 in good health.

This clonotype has ten or more counts. The chain carries TRBV11-1 and TRBJ2-7; 7 positions match TRBD1. The J segment lost 1 base and the V segment lost 6 bases, leaving 9 bases of the junction unmatched. The CDR3 runs 15 residues. Germline V lookup: CDR1 SGHAT, CDR2 FQDESV (reference sequence). CDR3: CASSRGRGKSYEQYF. The CDR3 bases are TGTGCCAGCAGTCGGGGCAGGGGGAAGTCCTACGAGCAGTACTTC.

The chain couples TRBV20-1 to TRBJ2-3; TRBD1 might be the D (6 bases). Germline V gene lookup returns CDR1 DFQATT and CDR2 SNEGSKA (reference sequence). The CDR3 length is 17 residues. The V and J ends lost 0 bases and 5 bases respectively, with 21 bases between them. CDR3: CSARDRAGANMEDTQYF. CDR3 nucleotides: TGCAGTGCTAGAGATCGTGCAGGGGCAAATATGGAAGATACGCAGTATTTT.

This clonotype was seen at least ten times. This rearrangement joins TRBV11-1 to TRBJ2-4; 7 bases fit TRBD1. J was trimmed by 0 bases and V by 4 bases; bases with no gene match: 3. The CDR3 is 15 amino acids. Germline lookup yields CDR1 SGHAT and CDR2 FQDESV (reference sequence). The CDR3 DNA reads TGTGCCAGCAGCTCGAACAGGGGAGCCAAAAACATTCAGTACTTC. Amino acid sequence: CASSSNRGAKNIQYF.

This clonotype has more than one count but fewer than ten. A much larger clone differs from this one at a single base, so this may be a read error. The chain has TRBV12-3 or TRBV12-4 and TRBJ1-2; TRBD1 aligns across 8 bases. The CDR3 is 16 residues long. CDR3: CVSSLIPGQDLYGYTF. The CDR3 nucleotides are TGTGTCAGCAGTCTCATCCCGGGACAGGACCTCTATGGCTACACCTTC.

At least ten counts were recorded for this clonotype. Compared with germline, one end of the junction differs, possibly owing to a read error. The chain has TRBV20-1 and TRBJ2-7; 10 positions match TRBD2. Germline V gene lookup returns CDR1 DFQATT and CDR2 SNEGSKA (reference sequence). The CDR3 contains 12 residues. This chain's CDR3 is CSTSGVRNEQYF. The DNA for the CDR3 is TGCAGTACTAGCGGGGTAAGGAACGAGCAGTACTTC.

The rearrangement joins TRBV29-1 to TRBJ1-2; TRBD1 aligns across 9 bases. CDR1 and CDR2 (germline): SQVTM, ANQGSEA. This CDR3 region has 17 residues. The ends lost 2 bases at V and 0 bases at J; junction bases unmatched: 10. The CDR3 loop is CSVENWDRDQANYGYTF. The CDR3 coding sequence is TGCAGCGTTGAAAATTGGGACAGGGACCAAGCTAACTATGGCTACACCTTC.

The chain combines TRBV2 with TRBJ2-4; no clear D. The end of the DNA aligns better with TRBJ2-7, so the J call may be wrong. The germline CDR1 and CDR2 sequences are SNHLY and FYNNEI. The CDR3 has 12 residues. The DNA for the CDR3 is TGTGCCAGCAGTGGGCGCCGCTACGAGCAGTACTTC. Its protein is CASSGRRYEQYF.

This clonotype was seen more than once but under ten times. The chain employs TRBV10-3 and TRBJ1-3; 7 bases map to TRBD1. Trimming at V came to 7 bases and at J to 3 bases, leaving 9 bases not matched to a gene. Germline V gene sequence: CDR1 ENHRY, CDR2 SYGVKD. The CDR3 is made up of 15 amino acids. This CDR3 is CAITDDRAYGNTIYF. CDR3 in DNA: TGTGCCATCACCGACGACAGGGCCTATGGAAACACCATATATTTT.

At least ten counts were recorded for this clonotype. The chain uses TRBV12-3 or TRBV12-4 and TRBJ2-1, with 7 nucleotides matching TRBD1. The CDR3 is made up of 15 amino acids. V dropped 3 bases and J dropped 4; count of bases not matched to a gene: 6. The CDR3 coding sequence is TGTGCCAGCAGTTTTTCAGACAGGGAGTACAATGAGCAGTTCTTC. Translated: CASSFSDREYNEQFF.

At least ten counts were recorded for this clonotype. The rearrangement links TRBV29-1 to TRBJ2-7; TRBD1 agrees at 8 bases. The germline CDR1 and CDR2 sequences are SQVTM and ANQGSEA. V lost 4 bases and J lost 3; bases outside the gene matches: 5. The CDR3 loop spans 13 amino acids. The CDR3 reads CSVGQGNGYEQYF. The CDR3 DNA is TGCAGCGTTGGACAGGGGAACGGCTACGAGCAGTACTTC.

The chain couples TRBV2 to TRBJ2-7; D is undetermined. This CDR3 has 12 amino acids. Trimming removed 6 bases from V and 1 base from J, with 7 bases in between. Per germline, CDR1 SNHLY and CDR2 FYNNEI. In DNA form, the CDR3 reads TGTGCCAGCAGGGGAATTTCCTACGAGCAGTACTTC. Its translation: CASRGISYEQYF.

The chain uses TRBV7-9 and TRBJ1-1; D call uncertain. Trimming shortened V by 5 bases and J by 10 bases, and 23 bases separated the two germline ends. Germline CDR1 is SEHNR and CDR2 is FQNEAQ (reference sequence). The CDR3 spans 15 residues. CDR3 amino acids: CASSPGNFASSRAFF. DNA of the CDR3: TGTGCCAGCAGCCCTGGGAACTTTGCTAGTAGTCGAGCTTTCTTT.

This clonotype came up many times. The V gene is TRBV5-6, the J gene TRBJ1-2; 7 positions match TRBD1. Germline V gene sequence: CDR1 SGHDT, CDR2 YYEEEE. The CDR3 sequence is 15 residues long. The ends lost 0 bases at V and 8 bases at J; junction bases unmatched: 10. The CDR3 here is CASSLGLGGNEGYTF. CDR3 bases: TGTGCCAGCAGCTTGGGTTTAGGGGGCAATGAAGGCTACACCTTC.

This clonotype came up a few times. The junction and the germline gene differ at one end; a read error may be behind it. The V gene is TRBV6-2 or TRBV6-3, the J gene TRBJ2-4; 11 bases agree with TRBD2. Germline V gives CDR1 MNHEY, CDR2 SVGEGT. This CDR3 has 18 amino acids. CDR3 amino acids: CAGSRTSGSVVAKNIQYF. For the CDR3, the DNA is TGTGCCGGCAGCCGGACTAGCGGGTCCGTCGTAGCCAAAAACATTCAGTACTTC.

The chain links TRBV3-1 to TRBJ2-2; the match to TRBD2 covers 14 bases. The CDR3 spans 16 residues. Germline V gene sequence: CDR1 LGHDT, CDR2 YNNKEL (reference sequence). The V segment lost 5 bases and the J segment 6 bases; nucleotides outside the gene matches: 5. Here the CDR3 reads CASSYGTSGGPGELFF. CDR3 DNA sequence: TGTGCCAGCAGCTACGGGACTAGCGGGGGCCCCGGGGAGCTGTTTTTT. Based on the CDR3 plus reference TRBV3-1 and TRBJ2-2, the full variable domain is DTAVSQTPKYLVTQMGNDKSIKCEQNLGHDTMYWYKQDSKKFLKIMFSYNNKELIINETVPNRFSPKSPDKAHLNLHINSLELGDSAVYFCASSYGTSGGPGELFFGEGSRLTVL.

About this clonotype: A much more abundant neighbour one base away suggests this may be a read error. V gene TRBV3-1 combines with J gene TRBJ2-3; 9 nucleotides align to TRBD2. This CDR3 has 15 amino acids. Germline values: CDR1 LGHDT, CDR2 YNNKEL (reference sequence). V lost 1 base and J lost 8; bases outside the gene matches: 7. Written as DNA, the CDR3 is TGTGCCAGCAGCCAAGGCGCAGCGGGGGGAGGTACGCAGTATTTT. This sequence encodes CASSQGAAGGGTQYF.

This clonotype was counted between two and nine times. A junction boundary mismatches the germline segment, possibly from a read error. This chain links TRBV5-6 with TRBJ2-1, with 10 bases identical to TRBD1. The CDR3 is 16 amino acids. Germline values: CDR1 SGHDT, CDR2 YYEEEE. CDR3 sequence (DNA): TGTGCCGGCAGCTCCGGGGGACAGGGGATTTACAATGAGCAGTTCTTC. Its protein product is CAGSSGGQGIYNEQFF.

This rearrangement joins TRBV20-1 to TRBJ2-3; 7 bases are a match to TRBD2. The ends lost 5 bases at V and 6 bases at J; junction bases unmatched: 8. Germline V CDR1 and CDR2: DFQATT, SNEGSKA (reference sequence). The CDR3 covers 13 residues. The CDR3, as DNA: TGCAGTGCTCCTGGGGGGGGAAGGGATACGCAGTATTTT. Protein product: CSAPGGGRDTQYF.

The V call is TRBV9, the J call TRBJ2-2; D may correspond to TRBD1 or TRBD2 (5 bases each). The CDR3 runs 16 residues. V lost 0 bases, J lost 6 bases, and 15 bases lay in between. CDR1 is SGDLS and CDR2 is YYNGEE in the germline V gene. The CDR3 is CASSVATQVGAGELFF. The CDR3 DNA sequence: TGTGCCAGCAGCGTAGCTACTCAGGTGGGGGCCGGGGAGCTGTTTTTT.

The chain carries TRBV15 and TRBJ1-6; D might be TRBD1 (6 bases). There are 16 residues in the CDR3. Germline CDR1 is LNHNV and CDR2 is YYDKDF (reference sequence). V gave up 0 bases and J gave up 9 bases, with 15 bases separating them. CDR3 sequence (DNA): TGTGCCACCAGCAGAGATCCAGGGACAACAACTTCACCCCTCCACTTT. This encodes CATSRDPGTTTSPLHF. Based on the CDR3 plus reference TRBV15 and TRBJ1-6, the full variable domain is DAMVIQNPRYQVTQFGKPVTLSCSQTLNHNVMYWYQQKSSQAPKLLFHYYDKDFNNEADTPDNFQSRRPNTSFCFLDIRSPGLGDTAMYLCATSRDPGTTTSPLHFGNGTRLTVT.